These T cell receptor beta chains were read from a single sample in a study of response to subunit inactivated influenza vaccine. MiXCR was run by TCRdb on the RT-PCR reads, yielding one entry per CDR3 protein. The sample records about 540,000 distinct CDR3 sequences, around 25% being singletons. This sample was shared with a second study, whose subject was T cells expressing NK-cell markers.

This specimen consisted of CD4+ T cells sorted from PBMCs, obtained 11 to 12 days after vaccination. These receptors all stem from a man in his fifties who received an inactivated influenza vaccine. Each CDR3 is given with its conserved first and last residue. The order of the fields is V gene, J gene, D gene, clone size, CDR3 protein, CDR3 DNA. The D gene is left open where the match is weak. Only some rows state a clone size, as once, few, many or a class for expanded clones.

TRBV12-3/TRBV12-4,TRBJ1-1,NA,few,CASSNSQTEAFF,TGTGCCAGCAGCAACAGTCAAACTGAAGCTTTCTTT
TRBV4-3,TRBJ1-1,NA,NA,CASSPRPVTNTEAFF,TGCGCCAGCAGCCCGCGTCCGGTTACTAACACTGAAGCTTTCTTT
TRBV4-3,TRBJ1-1,NA,NA,CASSPRAAAMNTEAFF,TGCGCCAGCAGCCCTAGGGCCGCCGCCATGAACACTGAAGCTTTCTTT
TRBV7-8,TRBJ1-1,NA,NA,CASSPGRVRAFF,TGTGCCAGCAGCCCAGGGCGGGTTCGGGCTTTCTTT
TRBV20-1,TRBJ2-7,NA,few,CSASELQSSYEQYF,TGCAGTGCTAGCGAATTGCAGAGCTCCTACGAGCAGTACTTC
TRBV14,TRBJ2-7,NA,NA,CASSQRIWAAGPSEQYF,TGTGCCAGCAGCCAAAGGATATGGGCGGCAGGGCCCTCCGAGCAGTACTTC
TRBV20-1,TRBJ1-2,NA,few,CSASLGRNPNYGYTF,TGCAGTGCTAGTCTGGGACGGAATCCTAACTATGGCTACACCTTC
TRBV5-1,TRBJ2-2,NA,NA,CASSSVSRDGTGELFF,TGCGCCAGCAGCTCCGTGAGCCGGGACGGTACCGGGGAGCTGTTTTTT
TRBV20-1,TRBJ2-3,TRBD2,NA,CTPTSGSTDTQYF,TGCACCCCAACTAGCGGGAGCACAGATACGCAGTATTTT
TRBV18,TRBJ1-5,NA,NA,CASSRGDGQPQHF,TGTGCCAGCTCTCGGGGGGATGGTCAGCCCCAGCATTTT
TRBV7-2,TRBJ1-2,TRBD1,NA,CASSPAGGGYGYTF,TGTGCCAGCAGCCCTGCAGGGGGGGGCTATGGCTACACCTTC
TRBV12-3/TRBV12-4,TRBJ2-2,NA,few,CASSFSVGAGELFF,TGTGCCAGCAGTTTCTCGGTCGGGGCCGGGGAGCTGTTTTTT
TRBV18,TRBJ2-7,NA,few,CASSPPATSYEQYF,TGTGCCAGCTCACCACCGGCTACCTCCTACGAGCAGTACTTC
TRBV5-5,TRBJ2-7,TRBD1,NA,CASSLGQGMYYEQYF,TGTGCCAGCAGCTTAGGACAGGGGATGTACTACGAGCAGTACTTC
TRBV7-8,TRBJ2-3,NA,few,CASSQGQSTDTQYF,TGTGCCAGCAGCCAGGGTCAGTCGACAGATACGCAGTATTTT
TRBV5-1,TRBJ1-4,NA,NA,CASSGGGTNEKLFF,TGCGCCAGCAGCGGAGGAGGGACTAATGAAAAACTGTTTTTT
TRBV6-5,TRBJ2-1,NA,few,CASSFSYEIGPYNEQFF,TGTGCCAGCAGTTTTTCCTACGAGATAGGGCCCTACAATGAGCAGTTCTTC
TRBV9,TRBJ1-3,NA,few,CASSVTAGSSGNTIYF,TGTGCCAGCAGCGTAACGGCAGGCAGCTCTGGAAACACCATATATTTT
TRBV28,TRBJ2-5,TRBD2,NA,CASSIGTSGSRGTQYF,TGTGCCAGCAGTATTGGGACTAGCGGCTCCCGGGGAACCCAGTACTTC
TRBV12-3/TRBV12-4,TRBJ1-2,TRBD1,few,CASSTTTGDYGYTF,TGTGCCAGCAGTACCACAACAGGGGACTATGGCTACACCTTC
TRBV7-2,TRBJ2-5,NA,few,CASSLGIAGKETQYF,TGTGCCAGCAGCTTAGGTATTGCGGGGAAAGAGACCCAGTACTTC
TRBV12-3/TRBV12-4,TRBJ2-7,TRBD2,NA,CAGSSTSGGAEQYF,TGTGCCGGCAGCTCGACTAGCGGGGGGGCGGAGCAGTACTTC
TRBV28,TRBJ2-5,NA,NA,CASSFRTGETQYF,TGTGCCAGCAGTTTCCGGACGGGGGAGACCCAGTACTTC
TRBV12-3/TRBV12-4,TRBJ2-5,NA,many,CASSWNALETQYF,TGTGCCAGCAGTTGGAACGCTCTCGAGACCCAGTACTTC
TRBV5-1,TRBJ2-5,NA,NA,CASSLDGSQETQYF,TGCGCCAGCAGCTTGGACGGATCCCAAGAGACCCAGTACTTC
TRBV7-9,TRBJ2-7,NA,few,CASSLHHYEQYF,TGTGCCAGCAGCTTACACCATTACGAGCAGTACTTC
TRBV10-3,TRBJ2-3,NA,NA,CAIGLGASTDTQYF,TGTGCCATCGGGCTCGGGGCTAGCACAGATACGCAGTATTTT
TRBV11-2,TRBJ2-5,NA,NA,CASRKLGRQETQYF,TGTGCCAGCCGAAAACTAGGGAGGCAAGAGACCCAGTACTTC
TRBV9,TRBJ2-1,NA,few,CASSVVDRGAHEQFF,TGTGCCAGCAGCGTAGTTGATCGGGGGGCCCATGAGCAGTTCTTC
TRBV28,TRBJ2-4,TRBD2,few,CASGGAGLAGGKNIQYF,TGTGCCAGCGGCGGCGCGGGACTAGCGGGGGGGAAAAACATTCAGTACTTC
TRBV4-1,TRBJ2-7,TRBD1,few,CASSQPDRVLLEQYF,TGCGCCAGCAGCCAACCGGACAGGGTACTACTCGAGCAGTACTTC
TRBV20-1,TRBJ2-1,TRBD2,NA,CSALTSGRADEQFF,TGCAGTGCCCTAACTAGCGGGAGGGCCGATGAGCAGTTCTTC
TRBV20-1,TRBJ1-5,NA,NA,CSARDHSLGGINQPQHF,TGCAGTGCTAGAGACCATTCATTGGGGGGTATCAATCAGCCCCAGCATTTT
TRBV28,TRBJ1-5,NA,NA,CASIPDWGGWSGNQPQHF,TGTGCCAGCATTCCCGACTGGGGTGGGTGGTCTGGCAATCAGCCCCAGCATTTT
TRBV29-1,TRBJ1-5,NA,NA,CSVIFDGARNQPQHF,TGCAGCGTCATATTCGACGGGGCGCGCAATCAGCCCCAGCATTTT
TRBV20-1,TRBJ2-1,TRBD2,NA,CSATDLAGTSYNEQFF,TGCAGTGCTACGGACCTAGCGGGTACCTCCTACAATGAGCAGTTCTTC
TRBV18,TRBJ1-2,NA,NA,CASSYPNYGYTF,TGTGCCAGCTCTTACCCTAACTATGGCTACACCTTC
TRBV10-3,TRBJ2-3,TRBD2,many,CAIGSGGSTDTQYF,TGTGCCATCGGTAGCGGGGGAAGCACAGATACGCAGTATTTT
TRBV30,TRBJ1-5,TRBD1,NA,CAWSVFGQGKHQPQHF,TGTGCCTGGAGTGTATTTGGACAGGGGAAGCATCAGCCCCAGCATTTT
TRBV20-1,TRBJ1-1,NA,NA,CSASLARPNTEAFF,TGCAGTGCTAGTTTGGCCAGGCCTAACACTGAAGCTTTCTTT
TRBV5-1,TRBJ2-6,NA,few,CASSLEWTDPPTF,TGCGCCAGCAGCTTGGAGTGGACAGACCCCCCAACTTTC
TRBV5-1,TRBJ2-5,TRBD1,NA,CASSRVGTGGMKTQYF,TGCGCCAGCAGCCGCGTAGGGACAGGAGGTATGAAGACCCAGTACTTC
TRBV9,TRBJ2-2,NA,few,CASSVDGSGSTGELFF,TGTGCCAGCAGCGTAGACGGCAGTGGATCCACCGGGGAGCTGTTTTTT
TRBV12-3/TRBV12-4,TRBJ2-3,TRBD2,NA,CASSPGTSGGGRQYF,TGTGCCAGCAGTCCAGGGACTAGCGGGGGGGGTAGGCAGTATTTT
TRBV28,TRBJ2-5,NA,few,CASSGAVQETQYF,TGTGCCAGCAGTGGGGCGGTTCAAGAGACCCAGTACTTC
TRBV28,TRBJ1-4,TRBD1,NA,CASSSPLTGTAEKLFF,TGTGCCAGCAGTTCCCCCCTGACAGGGACCGCTGAAAAACTGTTTTTT
TRBV6-2/TRBV6-3,TRBJ1-2,TRBD1,NA,CASSWSGQGYGYTF,TGTGCCAGCAGTTGGTCGGGACAGGGGTACGGCTACACCTTC
TRBV12-3/TRBV12-4,TRBJ1-6,NA,NA,CASSPDRIGNSPLHF,TGTGCCAGCAGTCCCGACCGGATTGGTAATTCACCCCTCCACTTT
TRBV24-1,TRBJ2-7,NA,NA,CATSDPNSYEQYF,TGTGCCACCAGTGACCCAAATTCCTACGAGCAGTACTTC
TRBV7-2,TRBJ2-7,TRBD2,few,CASSVTGTSGYEQYF,TGTGCCAGCAGCGTAACCGGGACTAGCGGCTACGAGCAGTACTTC
TRBV7-8,TRBJ2-2,TRBD1,NA,CASSWGQGRLNTGELFF,TGTGCCAGCAGCTGGGGACAGGGCCGTCTGAACACCGGGGAGCTGTTTTTT